This entry lists 32 T cell receptor beta chains sequenced from one sample in a study of blood T cell repertoires in COVID-19. Libraries were prepared by immunoSEQ multiplex PCR; TCRdb keeps only in-frame clonotypes and omits some of them. This sample has 200,000 to 250,000 clones, with 82% found just once. Sequenced material: PBMCs or T cells enriched from blood (not recorded which). The receptors stem from an older woman who had recovered from COVID-19.

In regard to this clone: In the same sample, other DNA sequences code for this CDR3. The chain couples TRBV3-1 (or the pseudogene TRBV3-2) to TRBJ2-6; D gene uncertain. The CDR3 loop spans 14 amino acids. The germline V gene has CDR1 LGHDT and CDR2 YNNKEL (reference sequence). Trimming cost V 4 bases and J 0 bases, with 4 bases left between them. This chain's CDR3 is CASSPSSGANVLTF. DNA for the CDR3: TGTGCCAGCAGCCCGAGCTCTGGGGCCAACGTCCTGACTTTC.

The gene calls are TRBV19 and TRBJ2-2; D is possibly TRBD1 (5 bases). The germline V gene has CDR1 LNHDA and CDR2 SQIVND (reference sequence). The CDR3 totals 13 residues. V was cut by 5 bases and J by 4 bases, with 8 bases left in between. CDR3 in DNA: TGTGCCAGTAGTTACAGGTTCACCGGGGAGCTGTTTTTT. Protein: CASSYRFTGELFF.

The CDR3 DNA reads TGTGCCAGCAGCCAAGGAATTGGCAGCTCTGGAAACACCATATATTTT. Amino acids: CASSQGIGSSGNTIYF. The rearrangement uses TRBV3-1 (or the pseudogene TRBV3-2) and TRBJ1-3, with no clear D. V lost 1 base to trimming and J lost 0 bases, with 10 bases between them. CDR1 and CDR2 (germline): LGHDT, YNNKEL (reference sequence). The CDR3 runs to 16 residues.

V is TRBV11-2 and J is TRBJ2-7; 7 bases align to TRBD1. V dropped 5 bases and J dropped 0; count of bases not matched to a gene: 7. The CDR3 contains 15 residues. Germline CDR1 reads SGHAT; CDR2 reads FQNNGV. CDR3 coding DNA: TGTGCCAGCAGCAATGGGCCAGGGGGCTCCTACGAGCAGTACTTC. Amino acid sequence: CASSNGPGGSYEQYF.

The CDR3 loop reads CSASPQGDQPQHF. The CDR3, as DNA: TGCAGTGCTAGTCCCCAGGGTGATCAGCCCCAGCATTTT. The V and J genes are TRBV20-1 and TRBJ1-5; D might be TRBD1 (5 bases). V was pared by 3 bases and J by 5 bases, with 11 bases between. Germline assignment: CDR1 DFQATT and CDR2 SNEGSKA (reference sequence). The CDR3 extends over 13 amino acids.

The sample holds a few counts of this clone. The gene calls are TRBV27 and TRBJ1-6, with a weak D call TRBD1 (5 bases). The CDR3 has 14 residues. Looked up from germline, CDR1 is MNHEY and CDR2 is SMNVEV (reference sequence). Trimming stripped 3 bases from V and 10 bases from J, with 13 bases between. CDR3 sequence (DNA): TGTGCCAGCAGTTTTTTTGCAGGGAACTCACCCCTCCACTTT. Its protein product is CASSFFAGNSPLHF.

This chain links TRBV30 with TRBJ1-1, with TRBD1 matching 7 bases. Germline V gives CDR1 GTSNPN, CDR2 SVGIG (reference sequence). Trimming took 4 bases from V and 3 from J; bases not matched to a gene: 11. This CDR3 spans 15 amino acids. In DNA, the CDR3 is TGTGCCTGGACCCTAGGAAGACAGGGCTACACTGAAGCTTTCTTT. Residues: CAWTLGRQGYTEAFF.

J is TRBJ2-3 and V is TRBV5-1; 8 positions agree with TRBD2. V gave up 0 bases and J gave up 3 bases; unmatched junction bases: 9. CDR1 is SGHRS and CDR2 is YFSETQ in the germline V gene. CDR3 size: 17 residues. The CDR3 loop reads CASSLVPSGLRTDTQYF. For the CDR3, the DNA is TGCGCCAGCAGCTTGGTTCCTAGCGGGTTGCGAACAGATACGCAGTATTTT.

J is TRBJ1-2 and V is TRBV7-2, with 8 bases matching TRBD1. V was pared by 2 bases and J by 5 bases, with 4 bases of the junction left unmatched. Germline V gene sequence: CDR1 SGHTA, CDR2 FQGNSA. This CDR3 spans 14 amino acids. CDR3 DNA sequence: TGTGCCAGCAGCTTACCGGGACAGGTGTATGGCTACACCTTC. Amino acids: CASSLPGQVYGYTF.

J is TRBJ2-3 and V is TRBV3-1 (or the pseudogene TRBV3-2); 16 bases are a match to TRBD2. The CDR3 contains 22 residues. Unmatched junction bases numbered 15, after V lost 0 bases and J lost 3 bases. CDR1 LGHDT and CDR2 YNNKEL come from the germline V gene (reference sequence). The CDR3 sequence: CASSQDFRRGLAGGPETDTQYF. CDR3 bases: TGTGCCAGCAGCCAAGATTTTAGGAGGGGACTAGCGGGAGGGCCAGAAACAGATACGCAGTATTTT.

CDR3 region: CASSAAGTGGGQPQHF. The CDR3 bases are TGTGCCAGCTCAGCCGCCGGGACAGGGGGCGGACAGCCCCAGCATTTT. V gene TRBV18 combines with J gene TRBJ1-5; 12 nucleotides align to TRBD1. The germline V gene encodes CDR1 KGHSH and CDR2 LQKENI. V shed 5 bases, J shed 7 bases, and the junction held 9 bases outside the gene matches. CDR3 size: 16 residues.

The chain carries TRBV6-1 and TRBJ2-1, with 9 bases aligning to TRBD2. The CDR3 spans 14 residues. CDR1 is MNHNS and CDR2 is SASEGT in the germline V gene. The ends lost 2 bases at V and 7 bases at J; junction bases unmatched: 3. DNA of the CDR3: TGTGCCAGCAGTGAACTAGCGGGGAAGAATGAGCAGTTCTTC. This translates into CASSELAGKNEQFF.

The chain employs TRBV5-1 and TRBJ2-3; 9 bases agree with TRBD1. Trimming at V came to 5 bases and at J to 5 bases, leaving 15 bases not matched to a gene. This CDR3 is built from 17 residues. In germline, CDR1 is SGHRS, CDR2 YFSETQ. The CDR3 DNA reads as TGCGCCAGCAGGCCTTGGGGCCTACAGGGGGCTGTAGATACGCAGTATTTT. It is translated as CASRPWGLQGAVDTQYF. Together with reference TRBV5-1 and TRBJ2-3, the CDR3 gives the full variable domain: KAGVTQTPRYLIKTRGQQVTLSCSPISGHRSVSWYQQTPGQGLQFLFEYFSETQRNKGNFPGRFSGRQFSNSRSEMNVSTLELGDSALYLCASRPWGLQGAVDTQYFGPGTRLTVL.

The rearrangement joins TRBV4-1 to TRBJ2-7; weak D call: TRBD1 (5 bases). This CDR3 has 13 residues. Deletions cut 1 base from V and 5 bases from J, with 9 bases between. The germline V gene has CDR1 MGHRA and CDR2 YSYEKL. CDR3 DNA sequence: TGCGCCAGCAGCCAAGTTAGCAGGGACGAGCAGTACTTC. As protein: CASSQVSRDEQYF.

The J gene is TRBJ2-7, the V gene TRBV6-5; no clear D gene. Trimming removed 2 bases at V and 2 bases at J, with 7 bases between. The germline CDR1 and CDR2 sequences are MNHEY and SVGAGI. The CDR3 length is 13 residues. The DNA of the CDR3 is TGTGCCAGCAGTTACCCAGGTGCCTACGAGCAGTACTTC. The encoded protein is CASSYPGAYEQYF.

The gene calls are TRBV11-1 and TRBJ1-3; D gene ambiguous. Germline lookup yields CDR1 SGHAT and CDR2 FQDESV (reference sequence). Trimming stripped 5 bases from V and 1 base from J, with 6 bases between. This CDR3 region has 13 residues. The CDR3 spells CASSHRSGNTIYF. Here the CDR3 DNA reads TGTGCCAGCAGCCACCGGTCTGGAAACACCATATATTTT.

The J gene is TRBJ1-2, the V gene TRBV6-5; 7 nucleotides align to TRBD1. Trimming took 5 bases from V and 7 from J; bases not matched to a gene: 7. The germline CDR1 and CDR2 sequences are MNHEY and SVGAGI. The CDR3 is made up of 13 amino acids. The CDR3 is CASSPNDRVGYTF. In DNA, the CDR3 is TGTGCCAGCAGTCCGAACGACAGGGTTGGCTACACCTTC.

CDR3 bases: TGTGCCAGCACCCCCGGGAACAATGAGCAGTTCTTC. Its translation is CASTPGNNEQFF. The chain joins TRBV16 to TRBJ2-1; D may be TRBD2 (5 bases). Germline V gene lookup returns CDR1 KGHSY and CDR2 FQNENV. V was trimmed by 7 bases and J by 5 bases, leaving 9 bases between them. The CDR3 is 12 residues long.

This sequence joins TRBV6-5 and TRBJ2-2; D gene unclear. CDR3 size: 16 residues. The V and J ends lost 4 bases and 0 bases respectively, with 12 bases between them. The germline V gene encodes CDR1 MNHEY and CDR2 SVGAGI. CDR3 sequence reads: CASSSSYGPNTGELFF. The CDR3 DNA reads TGTGCCAGCAGTTCCTCATATGGGCCGAACACCGGGGAGCTGTTTTTT.

The chain recombines TRBV7-2 with TRBJ2-7; TRBD1 is a possible D gene (6 bases). Germline V gene lookup returns CDR1 SGHTA and CDR2 FQGNSA. With 4 bases removed from V and 7 bases from J, the gap between germline ends came to 14 bases. The CDR3 consists of 13 residues. The CDR3 loop reads CASSSHLQGEQYF. CDR3 DNA: TGTGCCAGCAGCTCGCACCTACAGGGAGAGCAGTACTTC.

The table lists this clone with a few counts. This chain connects TRBV7-9 to TRBJ1-2, with 10 bases aligning to TRBD1. Trimming at V came to 4 bases and at J to 5 bases, leaving 7 bases not matched to a gene. Germline V gene data show CDR1 as SEHNR and CDR2 as FQNEAQ (reference sequence). CDR3 length equals 15 residues. CDR3 sequence reads: CASSSTDRGSYGYTF. CDR3 in DNA: TGTGCCAGCAGCTCCACGGACAGGGGGTCTTATGGCTACACCTTC.

The chain is built from TRBV27 and TRBJ2-1, with 10 positions matching TRBD2. The V segment lost 6 bases and the J segment 3 bases; nucleotides outside the gene matches: 8. The CDR3 is made up of 16 amino acids. Germline V gives CDR1 MNHEY, CDR2 SMNVEV (reference sequence). The CDR3 protein is CASSQILAGDYNEQFF. CDR3 in DNA: TGTGCCAGCAGCCAAATCCTAGCGGGGGACTACAATGAGCAGTTCTTC.

The rearrangement links TRBV7-2 to TRBJ2-1, with D uncertain. The CDR3 sequence is 13 residues long. Germline CDR1 reads SGHTA; CDR2 reads FQGNSA. Deletions cut 5 bases from V and 3 bases from J, with 8 bases between. CDR3: CASSPDNYNEQFF. DNA for the CDR3: TGTGCCAGCAGCCCAGACAACTACAATGAGCAGTTCTTC.

This clone was seen more than once but under ten times. The V gene is TRBV7-2, the J gene TRBJ1-2; D ambiguous. The CDR3 is made up of 12 amino acids. The V gene's germline CDR1 is SGHTA and CDR2 FQGNSA. Trimming took off 7 bases at V and 7 bases at J, with 13 bases between the two ends. DNA of the CDR3: TGTGCCAGCACCCAAACTAGGGCTGGCTACACCTTC. This gives the protein CASTQTRAGYTF.

J is TRBJ1-2 and V is TRBV6-6; D ambiguous. Trimming removed 7 bases from V and 7 bases from J, with 16 bases in between. The germline V gene has CDR1 MNHNY and CDR2 SVGAGI (reference sequence). The CDR3 is 13 residues long. Here the CDR3 DNA reads TGTGCCAGCAACGAACGTGAGGGCCGTGGCTACACCTTC. Translating it yields CASNEREGRGYTF.

The J gene is TRBJ2-2, the V gene TRBV9, with D possibly being TRBD2 (6 bases). The CDR3 is 15 amino acids. Germline V CDR1 and CDR2: SGDLS, YYNGEE. V lost 0 bases to trimming and J lost 4 bases, with 10 bases between them. The DNA for the CDR3 is TGTGCCAGCAGCGTAGCGGCGGAGGGCACCGGGGAGCTGTTTTTT. It yields the protein CASSVAAEGTGELFF. Together with reference TRBV9 and TRBJ2-2, the CDR3 gives the full variable domain: DSGVTQTPKHLITATGQRVTLRCSPRSGDLSVYWYQQSLDQGLQFLIQYYNGEERAKGNILERFSAQQFPDLHSELNLSSLELGDSALYFCASSVAAEGTGELFFGEGSRLTVL.

The chain employs TRBV6-5 and TRBJ1-1, with 7 bases identical to TRBD1. Germline V lookup: CDR1 MNHEY, CDR2 SVGAGI. After removal of 3 bases from V and 7 bases from J, the junction contained 2 bases not matched to a gene. The CDR3 is 12 amino acids. In DNA, the CDR3 is TGTGCCAGCAGTTATACAGGGGATGAAGCTTTCTTT. This sequence encodes CASSYTGDEAFF.

The chain is built from TRBV5-4 and TRBJ2-2; D remains unclear. The CDR3 has 13 amino acids. V was clipped by 0 bases and J by 5 bases, with 5 bases between them. Germline CDR1 reads SGHNT; CDR2 reads YYREEE (reference sequence). CDR3 sequence: CASSLARTGELFF. The CDR3 nucleotides read TGTGCCAGCAGCTTGGCCAGGACCGGGGAGCTGTTTTTT.

V gene TRBV7-9 combines with J gene TRBJ1-6, with D unclear. The CDR3 loop spans 15 amino acids. CDR1 SEHNR and CDR2 FQNEAQ come from the germline V gene (reference sequence). Trimming removed 5 bases from V and 7 bases from J, with 15 bases in between. CDR3 region: CASSPYTRGNSPLHF. CDR3 coding DNA: TGTGCCAGCAGCCCCTACACCCGGGGAAATTCACCCCTCCACTTT.

The rearrangement links TRBV6-2 or TRBV6-3 to TRBJ2-3, with D maybe TRBD1 (5 bases). Germline values: CDR1 MNHEY, CDR2 SVGEGT. This CDR3 has 19 residues. V was pared by 1 base and J by 0 bases, with 20 bases between. CDR3 sequence reads: CASSYLIAWGGGSTDTQYF. As DNA, the CDR3 is TGTGCCAGCAGTTACTTGATAGCTTGGGGCGGCGGCAGCACAGATACGCAGTATTTT.

This chain uses TRBV7-9 with TRBJ2-5; the D gene is possibly TRBD2 (6 bases). Deletions cut 6 bases from V and 3 bases from J, with 14 bases between. Per germline, CDR1 SEHNR and CDR2 FQNEAQ (reference sequence). There are 14 residues in the CDR3. The CDR3 DNA sequence: TGTGCCAGCAGTTCCGGGATAGCGGAAGAGACCCAGTACTTC. It codes for CASSSGIAEETQYF.

This chain joins TRBV10-2 and TRBJ2-3; 9 nucleotides line up with TRBD2. The junction had 10 bases not matched to a gene; V was cut back by 4 bases and J by 5 bases. Germline lookup yields CDR1 WSHSY and CDR2 SAAADI. The CDR3 runs 16 residues. The DNA for the CDR3 is TGCGCCAGCAGTGGAGGTGGCGGGAGGGCCCTAGATACGCAGTATTTT. Its protein product is CASSGGGGRALDTQYF.